What follows are 10 T cell receptor beta chains derived from one specimen sequenced in a study of shared clonotypes between healthy human individuals. The repertoire was sequenced with immunoSEQ multiplex PCR; TCRdb's copy has only in-frame clones and lacks some. The sample consists of millions of clones, over 85% of them appearing once. The sequenced sample consisted of naive CD4+ T cells from PBMCs. Documented subset: CD45RA+ positively selected. The receptors shown here come from a man aged 18 to 30 in good health. Some clones in this sample may be carry-over from other donors' samples.

V is TRBV9 and J is TRBJ1-2; possibly TRBD1 for D (6 bases). The V gene's germline CDR1 is SGDLS and CDR2 YYNGEE. The CDR3 is 13 amino acids. Trimming shortened V by 6 bases and J by 0 bases, and 9 bases separated the two germline ends. CDR3 amino acids: CASNSGANYGYTF. The CDR3 bases are TGTGCCAGCAACTCAGGGGCTAACTATGGCTACACCTTC.

V is TRBV5-1 and J is TRBJ2-3, with TRBD2 matching over 7 bases. Trimming removed 0 bases from V and 1 base from J; junction bases left unmatched: 5. Germline loops: CDR1 SGHRS, CDR2 YFSETQ. This CDR3 has 16 amino acids. CDR3 region: CASSLVGREGTDTQYF. Here the CDR3 DNA reads TGCGCCAGCAGCTTGGTCGGCCGGGAGGGCACAGATACGCAGTATTTT.

V gene TRBV5-4 combines with J gene TRBJ2-2; D is possibly TRBD1 or TRBD2 (6 bases each). V was clipped by 10 bases and J by 4 bases, with 14 bases between them. The CDR3 loop spans 13 amino acids. Germline values: CDR1 SGHNT, CDR2 YYREEE (reference sequence). The CDR3 coding sequence is TGTGCCGGGGGGCCTCTTTCCACCGGGGAGCTGTTTTTT. Translation gives CAGGPLSTGELFF.

Of note for this clone: Different DNA sequences within this sample yield the same CDR3. V and J are TRBV9 and TRBJ2-2; 10 bases are shared with TRBD2. J was trimmed by 2 bases and V by 2 bases; bases with no gene match: 3. CDR1 is SGDLS and CDR2 is YYNGEE in the germline V gene. The length of the CDR3 is 16 residues. The CDR3 reads CASSVRLAGNTGELFF. The CDR3 region has the DNA TGTGCCAGCAGCGTCCGACTAGCGGGCAACACCGGGGAGCTGTTTTTT.

This clone came up once. The chain recombines TRBV7-2 with TRBJ1-2; no clear D. Germline-derived CDR1 and CDR2 are SGHTA and FQGNSA. V was shortened by 1 base and J by 4 bases, with 19 bases between the two germline ends. The CDR3 sequence is 17 residues long. CDR3 bases: TGTGCCAGCAGCTTAGTCGCGAGCGGTGGCCCGACCTATGGCTACACCTTC. Its protein product is CASSLVASGGPTYGYTF.

About this clone: Other DNA sequences in the sample encode the same CDR3. The J gene is TRBJ1-2, the V gene TRBV5-1; D is undetermined. Trimming left V 0 bases short and J 6 bases short, with 9 bases between. Germline V gene data show CDR1 as SGHRS and CDR2 as YFSETQ. This CDR3 has 13 amino acids. CDR3 protein: CASSLGPGDGYTF. CDR3 in DNA: TGCGCCAGCAGCTTGGGGCCGGGCGATGGCTACACCTTC.

This chain joins TRBV6-6 and TRBJ2-7; possible D gene TRBD1, 6 bases. V lost 2 bases to trimming and J lost 0 bases, with 11 bases between them. The CDR3 contains 15 residues. Germline assignment: CDR1 MNHNY and CDR2 SVGAGI (reference sequence). In DNA form, the CDR3 reads TGTGCCAGCAGTTACGTACAGGGTTCCTCCTACGAGCAGTACTTC. Its protein is CASSYVQGSSYEQYF.

The chain joins TRBV5-4 to TRBJ1-1; unclear D gene. V was shortened by 10 bases and J by 7 bases, with 20 bases between the two germline ends. CDR1 and CDR2 from the germline V gene are SGHNT and YYREEE (reference sequence). The CDR3 has 13 residues. CDR3 sequence reads: CAYTSILSGEAFF. The CDR3 DNA sequence: TGTGCCTATACAAGTATCCTAAGCGGTGAAGCTTTCTTT.

This chain links TRBV11-2 with TRBJ2-7, with 13 bases identical to TRBD2. The germline V gene encodes CDR1 SGHAT and CDR2 FQNNGV. CDR3 length equals 17 residues. V shed 1 base and J 5 bases; nucleotides not matched to a gene: 8. CDR3 protein: CASSLAWTSGSIDEQYF. The CDR3 DNA follows: TGTGCCAGCAGCTTAGCGTGGACTAGCGGGAGTATTGACGAGCAGTACTTC. The full variable domain, completed using reference TRBV11-2 and TRBJ2-7, is EAGVAQSPRYKIIEKRQSVAFWCNPISGHATLYWYQQILGQGPKLLIQFQNNGVVDDSQLPKDRFSAERLKGVDSTLKIQPAKLEDSAVYLCASSLAWTSGSIDEQYFGPGTRLTVT.

The chain combines TRBV28 with TRBJ1-5; the D is unclear. Between the trimmed V and J ends, which lost 1 base and 3 bases, there was a span of 16 bases. Germline V CDR1 and CDR2: MDHEN, SYDVKM. This CDR3 spans 17 amino acids. This CDR3 is CASSLSLLRAVNQPQHF. The CDR3 DNA reads as TGTGCCAGCAGTTTATCTCTACTGAGGGCAGTCAATCAGCCCCAGCATTTT.